This T cell receptor beta chain was retrieved from a study of T cells in Graves' hyperthyroidism and ophthalmopathy. The CDR3 regions of TCR beta were amplified from RNA transcripts. The TCR CDR3 first-round RT-PCR relied on the HTBI primer set. A single record per CDR3 protein comes from TCRdb applying MiXCR to the multiplex PCR reads. This sample has approximately 720,000 distinct CDR3 sequences, with approximately 19% found just once. This clonotype has a handful of counts. The length of the CDR3 is 15 residues. V was cut by 0 bases and J by 7 bases, with 13 bases left in between. Germline V gene data show CDR1 as LGHDT and CDR2 as YNNKEL (reference sequence).

The J gene is TRBJ1-5, the V gene TRBV3-1; a possible D gene is TRBD1 (6 bases). This TCR came from a woman in her forties or fifties with Graves' hyperthyroidism that later progressed to Graves' ophthalmopathy. Sequencing was carried out using blood. DNA for the CDR3: TGTGCCAGCAGCCAAGATGTCAGGGGAGGCCAGCCCCAGCATTTT. Translating gives CASSQDVRGGQPQHF.